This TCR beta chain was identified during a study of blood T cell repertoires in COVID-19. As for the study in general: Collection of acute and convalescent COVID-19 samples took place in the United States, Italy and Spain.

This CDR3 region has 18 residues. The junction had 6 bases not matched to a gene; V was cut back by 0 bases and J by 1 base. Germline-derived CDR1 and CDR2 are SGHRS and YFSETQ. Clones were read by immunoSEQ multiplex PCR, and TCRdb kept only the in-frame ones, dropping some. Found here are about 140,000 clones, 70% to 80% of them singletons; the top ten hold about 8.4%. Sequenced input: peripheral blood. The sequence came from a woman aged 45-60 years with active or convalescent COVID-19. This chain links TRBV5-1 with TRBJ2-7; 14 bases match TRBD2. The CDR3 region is CASSLGTGTSGRSYEQYF. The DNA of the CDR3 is TGCGCCAGCAGCTTGGGGACCGGGACTAGCGGGAGATCCTACGAGCAGTACTTC.